These T cell receptor beta chains were read from a single sample in a study of cytomegalovirus exposure and HLA in healthy donors. Profiled with immunoSEQ multiplex PCR; TCRdb holds only in-frame clones, not every one. The sample carries 100,000 to 150,000 clones, around 77% recorded once. Sequenced input: PBMCs. These TCRs come from a male donor in good health and CMV-seropositive. CDR3s include the opening cysteine and the closing phenylalanine or tryptophan.

V gene	J gene	CDR3 protein
TRBV29-1	TRBJ2-7	CSVAPFGGDSYEQYF
TRBV5-1	TRBJ2-3	CASSAVDIRADTQYF
TRBV28	TRBJ2-7	CASSIRDRGISHEQYF
TRBV11-2	TRBJ1-1	CASSLDISVGGTEAFF
TRBV7-9	TRBJ2-7	CASSLYEGDYEQYF
TRBV6-1	TRBJ1-1	CANSEIHGGAGGWTEAFF
TRBV7-9	TRBJ2-1	CASSLAERGPYNEQFF
TRBV19	TRBJ1-1	CASNHRGIGAEAFF
TRBV27	TRBJ1-4	CASSSSGANEKLFF
TRBV28	-	CASSFPSGGYEQYF
TRBV5-1	TRBJ2-7	CASSSGLAGSYEQYF
TRBV5-4	TRBJ1-6	CASSLGGDSGNSPLHF
TRBV2	TRBJ2-4	CASSKDRGPKNSQYF
TRBV28	TRBJ1-2	CASSLGEEGYTF
TRBV7-3	TRBJ2-1	CASSAAGTAYNEQFF
TRBV27	TRBJ1-1	CASSLDPGATEAFF
TRBV6-1	TRBJ2-3	CASLGLAGDTQYF